Listed here are 16 T cell receptor beta chains from one sample, sequenced in a study of T cells in Graves' hyperthyroidism and ophthalmopathy. The TCR beta CDR3 regions underwent amplification using RNA transcripts as the source. With the HTBI primer set, the TCR CDR3 went through a first round of RT-PCR. One entry per CDR3 protein, called by TCRdb with MiXCR from the multiplex PCR reads. In the table there are around 620,000 distinct CDR3 sequences, under 20% of which are singletons. The sample consisted of blood. Receptors originate from a woman in her twenties or thirties with Graves' hyperthyroidism.

This clonotype was recorded at least ten times. The chain couples TRBV6-1 to TRBJ1-5; D remains ambiguous. The CDR3 is 14 residues long. Trimming cost V 7 bases and J 7 bases, with 17 bases left between them. Germline assignment: CDR1 MNHNS and CDR2 SASEGT. CDR3 bases: TGTGCCAGCACGGAATGGGGTATGGGCCAGCCCCAGCATTTT. It yields the protein CASTEWGMGQPQHF.

This clonotype was seen a handful of times. V gene TRBV9 combines with J gene TRBJ2-5; D is tentatively TRBD1 or TRBD2 (6 bases each). Germline CDR1 reads SGDLS; CDR2 reads YYNGEE. The CDR3 is 15 residues long. The germline V and J ends were trimmed by 0 bases and 8 bases, with 17 bases remaining between them. CDR3 sequence: CASSVDGRQGITQYF. CDR3 DNA sequence: TGTGCCAGCAGCGTAGATGGGAGGCAGGGGATAACCCAGTACTTC.

This clonotype was seen at least ten times. This rearrangement joins TRBV27 to TRBJ2-3; 8 positions match TRBD2. The CDR3 covers 15 residues. V shed 0 bases and J 11 bases; nucleotides not matched to a gene: 10. Germline CDR1 is MNHEY and CDR2 is SMNVEV (reference sequence). CDR3 amino acids: CASSLSSGTIIGQYF. The CDR3 DNA follows: TGTGCCAGCAGTTTATCTAGCGGGACTATTATCGGGCAGTATTTT.

The table lists this clonotype with many counts. The genes are TRBV20-1 and TRBJ2-7, with TRBD1 identical over 7 bases. Germline CDR1 and CDR2: DFQATT and SNEGSKA (reference sequence). This CDR3 comprises 15 residues. Trimming took 3 bases from V and 0 from J; bases not matched to a gene: 8. CDR3: CSASRGTASSYEQYF. The CDR3 DNA follows: TGCAGTGCTAGTAGGGGGACAGCGTCCTCCTACGAGCAGTACTTC.

This clonotype was picked up a small number of times. The V and J genes are TRBV6-1 and TRBJ2-7, with a weak D call TRBD1 (6 bases). V shed 6 bases and J shed 7 bases, with 16 bases lying between them. The germline V gene encodes CDR1 MNHNS and CDR2 SASEGT. The CDR3 is 13 amino acids. DNA for the CDR3: TGTGCCAGCAGGAAGGCAGGGGTGGATGAGCAGTACTTC. This codes for CASRKAGVDEQYF.

This clonotype has a count of ten or more. The chain links TRBV7-2 to TRBJ1-5; the D is unclear. Trimming removed 1 base from V and 2 bases from J, with 9 bases in between. This CDR3 is built from 15 residues. CDR1 is SGHTA, CDR2 FQGNSA, per germline. CDR3 loop: CASSLGRDRNQPQHF. The CDR3 DNA reads TGTGCCAGCAGCTTAGGGCGGGATCGCAATCAGCCCCAGCATTTT.

This clonotype was observed at least ten times. The genes are TRBV7-3 and TRBJ2-5; tentative D call: TRBD2 (5 bases). The CDR3 is made up of 14 amino acids. V was pared by 3 bases and J by 5 bases, with 13 bases between. Per germline, CDR1 SGHTA and CDR2 FQGTGA. CDR3 DNA sequence: TGTGCCAGCAGCTTTACTGGACGAGGGGAGACCCAGTACTTC. Protein sequence: CASSFTGRGETQYF.

Ten or more counts support this clonotype. DNA of the CDR3: TGTGCCAGCAGTTTGGGACACGGGATAAATGAGCAGTTCTTC. Protein product: CASSLGHGINEQFF. V usage is TRBV27 and J usage is TRBJ2-1, with D maybe TRBD1 (6 bases). V was shortened by 3 bases and J by 7 bases, with 13 bases between the two germline ends. Germline V gives CDR1 MNHEY, CDR2 SMNVEV (reference sequence). The CDR3 extends over 14 amino acids.

This chain joins TRBV27 and TRBJ1-6; D might be TRBD1 (6 bases). Germline CDR1 is MNHEY and CDR2 is SMNVEV (reference sequence). Trimming took 0 bases from V and 6 from J, leaving 12 bases between them. The CDR3 is 16 residues long. CDR3: CASSLSSGTSNSPLHF. The CDR3 DNA sequence: TGTGCCAGCAGTTTATCTTCTGGGACAAGTAATTCACCCCTCCACTTT.

This clonotype was detected ten times or more. This sequence joins TRBV7-2 and TRBJ2-3; 7 bases align to TRBD1. J lost 0 bases, V lost 5 bases, and 2 bases had no gene match. The CDR3 has 14 residues. Germline values: CDR1 SGHTA, CDR2 FQGNSA. The CDR3 is CASSNRGSTDTQYF. CDR3 sequence (DNA): TGTGCCAGCAGCAACAGGGGAAGCACAGATACGCAGTATTTT.

This clonotype was seen many times. V usage is TRBV6-1 and J usage is TRBJ2-3, with no clear D. CDR1 is MNHNS, CDR2 SASEGT, per germline. CDR3 length: 16 residues. Trimming stripped 4 bases from V and 1 base from J, with 15 bases between. CDR3 residues: CASSVVVALGTDTQYF. CDR3 nucleotides: TGTGCCAGCAGTGTTGTAGTCGCCTTAGGCACAGATACGCAGTATTTT.

This clonotype was recorded many times. This chain's CDR3 is CASTFGGEQFF. Here the CDR3 DNA reads TGTGCCAGCACCTTTGGGGGTGAGCAGTTCTTC. The gene calls are TRBV11-2 and TRBJ2-1, with D possibly being TRBD1 or TRBD2 (5 bases each). Trimming removed 7 bases from V and 9 bases from J, with 10 bases in between. The germline CDR1 and CDR2 sequences are SGHAT and FQNNGV. This CDR3 region has 11 residues. Complete variable domain (other parts from reference TRBV11-2 and TRBJ2-1): EAGVAQSPRYKIIEKRQSVAFWCNPISGHATLYWYQQILGQGPKLLIQFQNNGVVDDSQLPKDRFSAERLKGVDSTLKIQPAKLEDSAVYLCASTFGGEQFFGPGTRLTVL.

This clonotype has more than one count but fewer than ten. The chain carries TRBV6-5 and TRBJ1-2; possibly TRBD1 for D (5 bases). Germline CDR1 reads MNHEY; CDR2 reads SVGAGI. CDR3 length: 15 residues. V was cut by 0 bases and J by 3 bases, with 11 bases left in between. The CDR3 reads CASSYSRGGHYGYTF. The CDR3 DNA reads as TGTGCCAGCAGTTACTCAAGGGGCGGGCACTATGGCTACACCTTC.

At least ten counts were recorded for this clonotype. The chain couples TRBV28 to TRBJ2-7; D gene uncertain. The CDR3 is made up of 15 amino acids. CDR1 is MDHEN and CDR2 is SYDVKM in the germline V gene. Trimming pared 3 bases from V and 4 bases from J, leaving 16 bases between. CDR3 nucleotides: TGTGCCAGCAGTTTCCCAGACGATACTTATTACGAGCAGTACTTC. Its translation is CASSFPDDTYYEQYF.

In its sample, this clonotype was seen a few times. V gene TRBV6-1 combines with J gene TRBJ1-4; D uncertain. This CDR3 is 13 amino acids long. CDR1 is MNHNS, CDR2 SASEGT, per germline. The V end was cut by 1 base, the J end by 8 bases, with 8 bases between. Here the CDR3 reads CASSEVGREKLFF. CDR3 DNA: TGTGCCAGCAGTGAAGTGGGCAGGGAAAAACTGTTTTTT.

This clonotype has a count of ten or more. The gene calls are TRBV7-9 and TRBJ1-2; unclear D gene. Trimming shortened V by 5 bases and J by 8 bases, and 15 bases separated the two germline ends. Germline V gene sequence: CDR1 SEHNR, CDR2 FQNEAQ (reference sequence). This CDR3 comprises 13 residues. In nucleotides, the CDR3 is TGTGCCAGCAGCCAGCGGGTCCAAGGGGGCTACACCTTC. This sequence encodes CASSQRVQGGYTF.